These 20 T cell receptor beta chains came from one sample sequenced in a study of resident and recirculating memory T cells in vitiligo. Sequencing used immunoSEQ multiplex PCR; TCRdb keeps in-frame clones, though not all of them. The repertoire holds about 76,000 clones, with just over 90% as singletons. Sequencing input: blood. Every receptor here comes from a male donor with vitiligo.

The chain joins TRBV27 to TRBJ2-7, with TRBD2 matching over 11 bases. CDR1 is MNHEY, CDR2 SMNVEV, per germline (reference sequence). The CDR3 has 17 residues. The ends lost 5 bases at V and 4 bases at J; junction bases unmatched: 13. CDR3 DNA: TGTGCCAGCAGTCCCACCTCCCCCGGGACTAGCGGTTACGAGCAGTACTTC. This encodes CASSPTSPGTSGYEQYF.

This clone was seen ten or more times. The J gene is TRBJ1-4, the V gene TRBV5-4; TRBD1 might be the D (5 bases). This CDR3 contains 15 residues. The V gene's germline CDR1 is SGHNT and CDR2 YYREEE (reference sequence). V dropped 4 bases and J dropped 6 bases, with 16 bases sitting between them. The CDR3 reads CASSLTAGGDEKLFF. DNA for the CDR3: TGTGCCAGCAGCCTTACAGCCGGGGGGGATGAAAAACTGTTTTTT.

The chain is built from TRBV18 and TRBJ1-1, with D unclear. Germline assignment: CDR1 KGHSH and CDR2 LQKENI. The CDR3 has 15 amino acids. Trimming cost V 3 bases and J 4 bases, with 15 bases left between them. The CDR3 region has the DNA TGTGCCAGCTCACCCCAAGGAGGTGGTGGCACTGAAGCTTTCTTT. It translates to CASSPQGGGGTEAFF.

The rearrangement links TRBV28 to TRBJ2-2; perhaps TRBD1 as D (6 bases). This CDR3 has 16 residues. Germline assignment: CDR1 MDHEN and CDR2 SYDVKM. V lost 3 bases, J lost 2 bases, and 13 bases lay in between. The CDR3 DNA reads TGTGCCAGCAGTTTCCCGGACAGCTACAACACCGGGGAGCTGTTTTTT. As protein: CASSFPDSYNTGELFF.

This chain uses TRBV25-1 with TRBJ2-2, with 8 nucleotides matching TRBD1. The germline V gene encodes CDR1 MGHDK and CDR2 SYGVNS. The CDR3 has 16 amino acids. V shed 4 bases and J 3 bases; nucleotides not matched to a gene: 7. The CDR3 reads CASSGGTGFDTGELFF. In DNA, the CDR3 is TGTGCCAGCAGTGGCGGGACAGGTTTCGACACCGGGGAGCTGTTTTTT.

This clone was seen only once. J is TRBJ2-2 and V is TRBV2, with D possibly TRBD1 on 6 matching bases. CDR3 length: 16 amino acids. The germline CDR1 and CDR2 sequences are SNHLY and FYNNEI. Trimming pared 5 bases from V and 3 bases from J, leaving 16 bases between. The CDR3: CASSPQGPRYTGELFF. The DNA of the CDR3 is TGTGCCAGCAGTCCACAGGGACCTCGCTACACCGGGGAGCTGTTTTTT.

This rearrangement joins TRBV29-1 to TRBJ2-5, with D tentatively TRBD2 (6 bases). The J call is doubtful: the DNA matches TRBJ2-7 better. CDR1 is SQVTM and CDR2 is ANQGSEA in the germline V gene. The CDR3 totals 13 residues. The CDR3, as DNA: TGCAGCGTTGTCACAGCCTGGAGGGACGAGCAGTACTTC. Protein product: CSVVTAWRDEQYF.

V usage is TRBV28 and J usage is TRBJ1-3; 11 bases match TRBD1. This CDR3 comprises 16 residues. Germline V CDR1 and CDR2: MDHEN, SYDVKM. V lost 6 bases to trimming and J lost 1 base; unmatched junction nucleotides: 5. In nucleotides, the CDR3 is TGTGCCAGCAGCGTAGGACAGGGGGCATCTGGAAACACCATATATTTT. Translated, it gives CASSVGQGASGNTIYF.

Here the CDR3 DNA reads TGTGCCAGCACCCTGACAGGAGCCTCCTACGAGCAGTACTTC. Its protein is CASTLTGASYEQYF. This chain links TRBV28 with TRBJ2-7, with D perhaps TRBD1 (6 bases). The CDR3 spans 14 residues. Germline values: CDR1 MDHEN, CDR2 SYDVKM. V was shortened by 7 bases and J by 0 bases, with 13 bases between the two germline ends.

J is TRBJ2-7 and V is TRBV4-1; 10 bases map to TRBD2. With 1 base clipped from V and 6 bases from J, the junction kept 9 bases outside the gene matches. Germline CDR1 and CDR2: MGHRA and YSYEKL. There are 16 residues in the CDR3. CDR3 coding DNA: TGCGCCAGCAGCCAAGGCTGGCTAGCGGGAGCGGTCGAGCAGTACTTC. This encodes CASSQGWLAGAVEQYF.

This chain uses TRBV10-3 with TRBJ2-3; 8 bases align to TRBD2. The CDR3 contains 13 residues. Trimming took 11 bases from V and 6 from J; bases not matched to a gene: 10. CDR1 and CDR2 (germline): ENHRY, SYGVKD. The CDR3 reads CAARGGVVDTQYF. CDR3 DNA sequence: TGTGCCGCCCGGGGGGGAGTAGTTGATACGCAGTATTTT.

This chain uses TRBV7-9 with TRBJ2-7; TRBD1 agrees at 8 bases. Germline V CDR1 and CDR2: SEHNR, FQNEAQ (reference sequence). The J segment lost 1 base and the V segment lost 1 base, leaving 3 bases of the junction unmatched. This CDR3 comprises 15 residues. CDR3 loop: CASSLGGTGSYEQYF. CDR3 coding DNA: TGTGCCAGCAGCTTAGGCGGGACAGGTTCCTACGAGCAGTACTTC. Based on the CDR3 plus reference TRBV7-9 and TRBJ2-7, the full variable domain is DTGVSQNPRHKITKRGQNVTFRCDPISEHNRLYWYRQTLGQGPEFLTYFQNEAQLEKSRLLSDRFSAERPKGSFSTLEIQRTEQGDSAMYLCASSLGGTGSYEQYFGPGTRLTVT.

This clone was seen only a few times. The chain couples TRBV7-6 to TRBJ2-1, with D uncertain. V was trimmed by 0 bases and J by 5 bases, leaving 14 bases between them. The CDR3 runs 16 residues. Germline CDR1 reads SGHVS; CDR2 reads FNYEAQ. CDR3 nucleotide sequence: TGTGCCAGCAGCTTAGCCCCCGGGTCCGTGAACAATGAGCAGTTCTTC. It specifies CASSLAPGSVNNEQFF.

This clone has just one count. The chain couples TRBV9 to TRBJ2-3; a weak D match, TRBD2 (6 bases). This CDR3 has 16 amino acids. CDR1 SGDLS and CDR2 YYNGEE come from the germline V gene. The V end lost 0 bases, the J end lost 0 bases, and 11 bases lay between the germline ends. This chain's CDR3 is CASSVVGGPSTDTQYF. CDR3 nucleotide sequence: TGTGCCAGCAGCGTAGTCGGGGGTCCTAGCACAGATACGCAGTATTTT.

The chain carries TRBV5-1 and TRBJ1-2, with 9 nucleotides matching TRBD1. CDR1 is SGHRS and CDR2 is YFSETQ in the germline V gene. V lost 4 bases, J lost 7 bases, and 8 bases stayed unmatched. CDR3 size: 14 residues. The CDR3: CASSPRQGGSGYTF. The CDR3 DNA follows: TGCGCCAGCAGCCCCCGACAGGGGGGTAGTGGCTACACCTTC. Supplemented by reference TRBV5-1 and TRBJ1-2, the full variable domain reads KAGVTQTPRYLIKTRGQQVTLSCSPISGHRSVSWYQQTPGQGLQFLFEYFSETQRNKGNFPGRFSGRQFSNSRSEMNVSTLELGDSALYLCASSPRQGGSGYTFGSGTRLTVV.

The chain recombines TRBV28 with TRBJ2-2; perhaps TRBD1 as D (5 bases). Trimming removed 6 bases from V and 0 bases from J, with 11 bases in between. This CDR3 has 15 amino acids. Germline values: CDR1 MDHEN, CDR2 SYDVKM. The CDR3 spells CASRADRANTGELFF. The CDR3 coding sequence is TGTGCCAGCAGAGCTGACAGAGCGAACACCGGGGAGCTGTTTTTT.

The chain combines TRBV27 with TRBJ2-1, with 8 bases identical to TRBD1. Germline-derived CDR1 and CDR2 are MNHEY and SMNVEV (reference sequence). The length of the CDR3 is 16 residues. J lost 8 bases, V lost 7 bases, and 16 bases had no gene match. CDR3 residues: CASTPIGVPGGDEQFF. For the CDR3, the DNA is TGTGCCAGCACCCCAATCGGAGTACCAGGGGGCGATGAGCAGTTCTTC.

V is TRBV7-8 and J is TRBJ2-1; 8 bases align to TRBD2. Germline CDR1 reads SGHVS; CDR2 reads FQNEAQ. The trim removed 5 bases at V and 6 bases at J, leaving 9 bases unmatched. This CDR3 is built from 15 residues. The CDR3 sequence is CASSTTGGAANEQFF. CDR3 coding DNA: TGTGCCAGCAGCACAACGGGGGGGGCGGCCAATGAGCAGTTCTTC.

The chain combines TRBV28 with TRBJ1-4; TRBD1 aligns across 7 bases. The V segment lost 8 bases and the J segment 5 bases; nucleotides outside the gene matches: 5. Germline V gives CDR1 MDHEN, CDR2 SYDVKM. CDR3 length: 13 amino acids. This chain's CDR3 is CASGDSTNEKLFF. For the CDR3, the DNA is TGTGCCAGCGGGGACAGTACAAATGAAAAACTGTTTTTT. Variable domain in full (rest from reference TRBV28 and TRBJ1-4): DVKVTQSSRYLVKRTGEKVFLECVQDMDHENMFWYRQDPGLGLRLIYFSYDVKMKEKGDIPEGYSVSREKKERFSLILESASTNQTSMYLCASGDSTNEKLFFGSGTQLSVL.

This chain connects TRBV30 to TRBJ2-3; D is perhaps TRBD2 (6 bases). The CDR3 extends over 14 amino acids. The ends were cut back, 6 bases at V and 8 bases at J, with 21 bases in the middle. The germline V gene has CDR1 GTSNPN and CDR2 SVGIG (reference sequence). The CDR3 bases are TGTGCCTGCGAGCGTAGCGGACTTAAGGGTACGCAGTATTTT. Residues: CACERSGLKGTQYF.